This T cell receptor (beta chain) was observed in a study of response to subunit inactivated influenza vaccine. TCRdb fed the RT-PCR reads into MiXCR, producing one record per CDR3 protein. There are approximately 680,000 distinct CDR3 sequences in the sample; about a sixth occur only once, and 11% lies in the top ten. A word on this clonotype: As yet, its antigen is unknown.

Study conclusions and caveats: Authors suggested each seasonal flu vaccination may recruit only limited numbers of new T cells.

Germline assignment: CDR1 SGHRS and CDR2 YFSETQ. This CDR3 comprises 15 residues. Trimming cost V 2 bases and J 0 bases; bases outside gene matches: 1. The sample in question was PBMCs from blood, obtained less than 13 days after vaccination. This clonotype was obtained from a man aged 45-65 years who received an inactivated influenza vaccine. The chain links TRBV5-1 to TRBJ2-5, with 10 bases aligning to TRBD2. The CDR3 DNA sequence: TGCGCCAGCAGCTTTGGGACTAGCGACCAAGAGACCCAGTACTTC. Amino acid sequence: CASSFGTSDQETQYF. Full variable domain (remainder filled in from reference TRBV5-1 and TRBJ2-5): KAGVTQTPRYLIKTRGQQVTLSCSPISGHRSVSWYQQTPGQGLQFLFEYFSETQRNKGNFPGRFSGRQFSNSRSEMNVSTLELGDSALYLCASSFGTSDQETQYFGPGTRLLVL.